The 28 T cell receptor beta chains given below trace back to one sample, sequenced in a study of blood T cell repertoires in COVID-19. Sequencing used immunoSEQ multiplex PCR; TCRdb keeps in-frame clones, though not all of them. The table records about 75,000 clones, around 74% of them present only once. Sequenced material: peripheral blood. The receptors stem from a woman aged 80 or over with active or convalescent COVID-19.

This clone occurred once. This rearrangement joins TRBV7-2 to TRBJ2-5; possible D gene TRBD1, 5 bases. V was cut by 2 bases and J by 4 bases, with 11 bases left in between. CDR1 SGHTA and CDR2 FQGNSA come from the germline V gene. The CDR3 contains 14 residues. Here the CDR3 DNA reads TGTGCCAGCAGCTTAACAGGTTGGCGAGAGACCCAGTACTTC. Translating gives CASSLTGWRETQYF.

The V call is TRBV19, the J call TRBJ1-2; D is possibly TRBD1 (6 bases). Germline V gives CDR1 LNHDA, CDR2 SQIVND (reference sequence). V lost 9 bases to trimming and J lost 4 bases, with 18 bases between them. CDR3 length: 14 residues. The CDR3 reads CASNQRGGGYGYTF. CDR3 DNA: TGTGCCAGCAACCAACGAGGGGGTGGCTATGGCTACACCTTC. Full variable domain (missing parts from reference TRBV19 and TRBJ1-2): DGGITQSPKYLFRKEGQNVTLSCEQNLNHDAMYWYRQDPGQGLRLIYYSQIVNDFQKGDIAEGYSVSREKKESFPLTVTSAQKNPTAFYLCASNQRGGGYGYTFGSGTRLTVV.

V gene TRBV19 combines with J gene TRBJ2-3; D may be TRBD1 (6 bases). The CDR3 is made up of 14 amino acids. The V gene lost 1 base and the J gene lost 7 bases, with 12 bases spanning the gap. The germline V gene has CDR1 LNHDA and CDR2 SQIVND (reference sequence). The CDR3 is CASSIGTDLYTQYF. The CDR3 bases are TGTGCCAGTAGTATAGGGACAGACTTGTATACGCAGTATTTT.

In its sample, this clone was seen once. The chain has TRBV11-2 and TRBJ2-2; 13 bases map to TRBD2. J was trimmed by 5 bases and V by 6 bases; bases with no gene match: 3. The CDR3 covers 15 residues. The germline V gene has CDR1 SGHAT and CDR2 FQNNGV. CDR3 sequence: CASRGLAGSTGELFF. Written as DNA, the CDR3 is TGTGCCAGCAGGGGACTAGCGGGGAGTACCGGGGAGCTGTTTTTT. The full variable domain, in which reference TRBV11-2 and TRBJ2-2 provide the parts outside the CDR3, is EAGVAQSPRYKIIEKRQSVAFWCNPISGHATLYWYQQILGQGPKLLIQFQNNGVVDDSQLPKDRFSAERLKGVDSTLKIQPAKLEDSAVYLCASRGLAGSTGELFFGEGSRLTVL.

CDR3: CASSQVREGRYEQYF. In nucleotides, the CDR3 is TGTGCCAGCAGCCAAGTTCGGGAGGGCCGGTACGAGCAGTACTTC. This chain links TRBV3-1 (or the pseudogene TRBV3-2) with TRBJ2-7, with 8 bases fitting TRBD2. With 1 base clipped from V and 4 bases from J, the junction kept 6 bases outside the gene matches. The germline V gene encodes CDR1 LGHDT and CDR2 YNNKEL (reference sequence). The CDR3 has 15 residues.

This chain connects TRBV7-6 to TRBJ2-1; weak D call: TRBD2 (6 bases). Trimming removed 2 bases at V and 4 bases at J, with 12 bases between. The germline V gene encodes CDR1 SGHVS and CDR2 FNYEAQ. This CDR3 region has 15 residues. CDR3 region: CASSLRWAGYNEQFF. The CDR3, as DNA: TGTGCCAGCAGCTTAAGATGGGCGGGGTACAATGAGCAGTTCTTC.

This chain joins TRBV27 and TRBJ1-4, with TRBD1 as a possible D gene (5 bases). The length of the CDR3 is 14 residues. Per germline, CDR1 MNHEY and CDR2 SMNVEV (reference sequence). V was cut by 3 bases and J by 8 bases, with 13 bases left in between. This CDR3 is CASSFSRVGEKLFF. The CDR3 bases are TGTGCCAGCAGTTTCAGCAGGGTAGGGGAAAAACTGTTTTTT.

CDR3 amino acids: CATSRGRQGNTEAFF. Written as DNA, the CDR3 is TGTGCCACCAGCAGAGGAAGACAGGGAAACACTGAAGCTTTCTTT. The gene calls are TRBV15 and TRBJ1-1; TRBD1 matches at 7 bases. This CDR3 has 15 amino acids. Trimming removed 1 base from V and 2 bases from J; junction bases left unmatched: 4. Germline values: CDR1 LNHNV, CDR2 YYDKDF (reference sequence).

The chain couples TRBV3-1 (or the pseudogene TRBV3-2) to TRBJ2-2; D is perhaps TRBD2 (5 bases). There are 15 residues in the CDR3. Germline V gene sequence: CDR1 LGHDT, CDR2 YNNKEL (reference sequence). Trimming removed 0 bases from V and 4 bases from J, with 9 bases in between. The CDR3 loop is CASSQEVAGTGELFF. CDR3 nucleotides: TGTGCCAGCAGCCAAGAGGTTGCGGGCACCGGGGAGCTGTTTTTT.

This chain joins TRBV19 and TRBJ1-1, with 7 bases that match TRBD1. Germline-derived CDR1 and CDR2 are LNHDA and SQIVND (reference sequence). V dropped 10 bases and J dropped 3; count of bases not matched to a gene: 8. This CDR3 is 13 amino acids long. CDR3 protein: CATTPGQYTEAFF. The CDR3 nucleotides read TGTGCCACCACCCCGGGACAGTACACTGAAGCTTTCTTT.

The rearrangement uses TRBV5-6 and TRBJ1-1, with 8 bases matching TRBD1. Germline values: CDR1 SGHDT, CDR2 YYEEEE. This CDR3 has 16 residues. Trimming at V came to 2 bases and at J to 0 bases, leaving 6 bases not matched to a gene. The CDR3 coding sequence is TGTGCCAGCAGCTTTCAGGGGGCCCGGGTGAACACTGAAGCTTTCTTT. Amino acids: CASSFQGARVNTEAFF.

This chain joins TRBV14 and TRBJ1-1, with 9 bases identical to TRBD1. Germline CDR1 reads SGHDN; CDR2 reads FVKESK. This CDR3 spans 14 amino acids. The J segment lost 10 bases and the V segment lost 4 bases, leaving 10 bases of the junction unmatched. The CDR3 loop is CASSLFGQGSGAFF. The CDR3 DNA is TGTGCCAGCAGCCTCTTTGGACAGGGGAGTGGAGCTTTCTTT.

The chain recombines TRBV18 with TRBJ1-1; perhaps TRBD1 as D (5 bases). Per the germline V gene, CDR1 is KGHSH and CDR2 is LQKENI. V lost 8 bases, J lost 8 bases, and 18 bases lay in between. The CDR3 covers 13 residues. CDR3 coding DNA: TGTGCCAGCGGCGTGGGAGGGGAGTGGGAAGCTTTCTTT. This translates into CASGVGGEWEAFF.

The chain has TRBV6-6 and TRBJ2-7; D perhaps matches TRBD1 (5 bases). In germline, CDR1 is MNHNY, CDR2 SVGAGI (reference sequence). This CDR3 spans 15 amino acids. V lost 6 bases, J lost 3 bases, and 18 bases lay in between. Here the CDR3 reads CASSSGGRVLYEQYF. CDR3 nucleotides: TGTGCCAGCAGCTCCGGCGGCAGGGTACTCTACGAGCAGTACTTC.

The count of this clone is one. The chain recombines TRBV6-5 with TRBJ2-3, with 8 bases fitting TRBD2. The V and J ends lost 0 bases and 3 bases, in that order; junction bases with no gene match: 2. The CDR3 extends over 15 amino acids. Germline V gene lookup returns CDR1 MNHEY and CDR2 SVGAGI. This CDR3 reads CASSYSSGRTDTQYF. CDR3 DNA: TGTGCCAGCAGTTACTCCAGCGGGAGAACAGATACGCAGTATTTT.

The chain combines TRBV11-2 with TRBJ2-7; a possible D gene is TRBD2 (5 bases). The germline CDR1 and CDR2 sequences are SGHAT and FQNNGV. Trimming shortened V by 2 bases and J by 3 bases, and 5 bases separated the two germline ends. CDR3 length: 12 amino acids. CDR3 DNA: TGTGCCAGCAGCTTACGGGGCTACGAGCAGTACTTC. This sequence encodes CASSLRGYEQYF.

V gene TRBV9 combines with J gene TRBJ2-5, with a possible D match to TRBD1 (7 bases). The V end was cut by 2 bases, the J end by 2 bases, with 13 bases between. This CDR3 has 15 residues. Germline assignment: CDR1 SGDLS and CDR2 YYNGEE. CDR3 DNA: TGTGCCAGCAGCGTGGAGGGGGCCTTTCAAGAGACCCAGTACTTC. This sequence encodes CASSVEGAFQETQYF.

The V call is TRBV2, the J call TRBJ2-1, with D perhaps TRBD1 (6 bases). V lost 8 bases and J 4 bases, leaving 9 bases between the germline ends. The CDR3 consists of 12 residues. From germline, CDR1 is SNHLY and CDR2 FYNNEI. The CDR3 region has the DNA TGTGCCAGCGGACAGCTATACAATGAGCAGTTCTTC. It specifies CASGQLYNEQFF.

This chain links TRBV7-2 with TRBJ2-7, with D possibly matching TRBD2 (8 bases). Trimming removed 5 bases at V and 4 bases at J, with 18 bases between. CDR1 is SGHTA, CDR2 FQGNSA, per germline. This CDR3 comprises 15 residues. The CDR3 DNA is TGTGCCAGCAGCCGCGGGGGGACAGAGAGATACGAGCAGTACTTC. It codes for CASSRGGTERYEQYF.

The rearrangement joins TRBV7-9 to TRBJ2-1; TRBD2 matches at 11 bases. This CDR3 is built from 16 residues. The V and J ends lost 5 bases and 4 bases, in that order; junction bases with no gene match: 7. Germline V gene data show CDR1 as SEHNR and CDR2 as FQNEAQ (reference sequence). The chain's CDR3 is CASSPRLAGRYNEQFF. The CDR3 DNA is TGTGCCAGCAGCCCGCGACTAGCGGGACGGTACAATGAGCAGTTCTTC.

The chain links TRBV19 to TRBJ1-2; TRBD1 aligns across 8 bases. Germline V gene data show CDR1 as LNHDA and CDR2 as SQIVND (reference sequence). This CDR3 spans 14 amino acids. V dropped 7 bases and J dropped 3; count of bases not matched to a gene: 7. The CDR3 DNA reads TGTGCCAGTAAGTCGACAGGGGCATACTATGGCTACACCTTC. This gives the protein CASKSTGAYYGYTF.

The gene calls are TRBV5-1 and TRBJ2-2; possibly TRBD1 for D (6 bases). The CDR3 spans 14 residues. Germline V CDR1 and CDR2: SGHRS, YFSETQ. The ends were cut back, 5 bases at V and 5 bases at J, with 13 bases in the middle. This CDR3 reads CASRLQGRTGELFF. As DNA, the CDR3 is TGCGCCAGCAGATTACAGGGTAGGACCGGGGAGCTGTTTTTT.

The chain employs TRBV10-1 and TRBJ2-5, with TRBD1 matching over 7 bases. CDR3 size: 14 residues. CDR1 is WNHNN and CDR2 is SYGVQD in the germline V gene (reference sequence). Trimming cost V 0 bases and J 3 bases; bases outside gene matches: 1. The CDR3: CASSESGTEETQYF. CDR3 sequence (DNA): TGCGCCAGCAGTGAGTCGGGGACAGAAGAGACCCAGTACTTC.

The chain links TRBV10-3 to TRBJ1-1, with TRBD1 as a possible D gene (6 bases). The CDR3 is 14 amino acids. The germline V gene encodes CDR1 ENHRY and CDR2 SYGVKD. V was cut by 7 bases and J by 0 bases, with 12 bases left in between. The CDR3 DNA reads as TGTGCCATCAAGCAGGGGACGATGAACACTGAAGCTTTCTTT. This sequence encodes CAIKQGTMNTEAFF.

This chain joins TRBV19 and TRBJ2-5, with 8 bases fitting TRBD1. Looked up from germline, CDR1 is LNHDA and CDR2 is SQIVND (reference sequence). The CDR3 is 13 residues long. The junction had 12 bases not matched to a gene; V was cut back by 4 bases and J by 14 bases. CDR3 coding DNA: TGTGCCAGTAGTACCCACTATGGGACAGGCAGCTACTTC. Protein: CASSTHYGTGSYF.

The chain is built from TRBV5-6 and TRBJ1-2; 7 bases map to TRBD1. Germline CDR1 reads SGHDT; CDR2 reads YYEEEE. The CDR3 runs 15 residues. V shed 1 base and J 4 bases; nucleotides not matched to a gene: 7. As DNA, the CDR3 is TGTGCCAGCAGCTTGATCACAGGGGTGGGCTATGGCTACACCTTC. Amino acid sequence: CASSLITGVGYGYTF.

The V and J genes are TRBV23-1 and TRBJ2-7; D not certain. TRBV23-1 belongs to the ORF category, with a function that is uncertain. This CDR3 comprises 17 residues. V was cut by 7 bases and J by 0 bases, with 22 bases left in between. CDR3: CASNAGSSGPDSYEQYF. DNA for the CDR3: TGCGCCAGCAACGCCGGATCCTCGGGTCCCGACTCCTACGAGCAGTACTTC.

This sequence joins TRBV4-1 and TRBJ2-7; D might be TRBD2 (6 bases). V lost 4 bases and J lost 0, with 10 bases in between. Per germline, CDR1 MGHRA and CDR2 YSYEKL. The length of the CDR3 is 14 residues. The CDR3 DNA reads as TGCGCCAGCAGCCGATTGGGGGGCTCCTACGAGCAGTACTTC. This gives the protein CASSRLGGSYEQYF.